Below are 22 T cell receptor beta chains sequenced from a single sample in a study of T cell responses to AZD1222 COVID-19 vaccine. Method: immunoSEQ multiplex PCR; TCRdb's copy keeps in-frame clones and lacks some. The sample lists approximately 120,000 clones, 80% to 90% occurring once. The sequencing used peripheral blood, collected on day 0 of AZD1222 vaccination. Receptor source: an adult in good health.

This chain joins TRBV28 and TRBJ2-5; TRBD1 aligns across 7 bases. This CDR3 comprises 15 residues. V was pared by 5 bases and J by 1 base, with 7 bases of the junction left unmatched. The germline V gene encodes CDR1 MDHEN and CDR2 SYDVKM. The CDR3 here is CASSNRQGFQETQYF. The CDR3 DNA reads as TGTGCCAGCAGTAACCGACAGGGATTCCAAGAGACCCAGTACTTC. The full variable domain, with the rest looked up from reference TRBV28 and TRBJ2-5, is DVKVTQSSRYLVKRTGEKVFLECVQDMDHENMFWYRQDPGLGLRLIYFSYDVKMKEKGDIPEGYSVSREKKERFSLILESASTNQTSMYLCASSNRQGFQETQYFGPGTRLLVL.

The chain uses TRBV7-6 and TRBJ2-1, with 11 positions matching TRBD2. J was trimmed by 6 bases and V by 3 bases; bases with no gene match: 4. Per germline, CDR1 SGHVS and CDR2 FNYEAQ. The CDR3 loop spans 15 amino acids. CDR3 sequence: CASSFLLAGVNEQFF. CDR3 DNA: TGTGCCAGCAGCTTTCTACTAGCGGGAGTCAATGAGCAGTTCTTC.

DNA for the CDR3: TGTGCCAGCAGGGCAGAGGAGACCCAGTACTTC. Protein sequence: CASRAEETQYF. The V call is TRBV2, the J call TRBJ2-5; D ambiguous. Germline assignment: CDR1 SNHLY and CDR2 FYNNEI. The CDR3 runs 11 residues. V lost 6 bases and J 5 bases, leaving 7 bases between the germline ends.

The genes are TRBV18 and TRBJ2-3; maybe TRBD2 (5 bases). Deletions cut 1 base from V and 2 bases from J, with 10 bases between. The length of the CDR3 is 15 residues. Germline V gene lookup returns CDR1 KGHSH and CDR2 LQKENI. CDR3 nucleotide sequence: TGTGCCAGCTCACCACGCAGCGGATTCACAGATACGCAGTATTTT. This sequence encodes CASSPRSGFTDTQYF.

Only a few counts were recorded for this clone. The J gene is TRBJ1-1, the V gene TRBV6-5, with 10 bases aligning to TRBD1. The germline gives CDR1 MNHEY, CDR2 SVGAGI. The ends lost 1 base at V and 4 bases at J; junction bases unmatched: 3. The length of the CDR3 is 15 residues. The CDR3: CASSYLGQGLTEAFF. CDR3 coding DNA: TGTGCCAGCAGTTACTTGGGACAGGGGCTCACTGAAGCTTTCTTT.

The chain links TRBV11-3 to TRBJ1-2; 7 bases line up with TRBD1. Looked up from germline, CDR1 is SGHNT and CDR2 is YENEEA. The junction had 5 bases not matched to a gene; V was cut back by 2 bases and J by 8 bases. This CDR3 contains 13 residues. CDR3 in amino acids: CASSLPTGDGYTF. CDR3 DNA sequence: TGTGCCAGCAGCTTACCAACAGGGGACGGCTACACCTTC.

V usage is TRBV6-5 and J usage is TRBJ1-6, with TRBD1 matching 8 bases. CDR3 size: 14 residues. Germline CDR1 is MNHEY and CDR2 is SVGAGI. V dropped 6 bases and J dropped 7; count of bases not matched to a gene: 5. The CDR3 region has the DNA TGTGCCAGCAGCGAGACAGGGGAGAATTCACCCCTCCACTTT. It codes for CASSETGENSPLHF.

The chain has TRBV7-2 and TRBJ1-1; D call uncertain. The CDR3 runs to 13 residues. Germline loops: CDR1 SGHTA, CDR2 FQGNSA. V was cut by 1 base and J by 1 base, with 4 bases left in between. CDR3 loop: CASSLGENTEAFF. The CDR3 DNA reads as TGTGCCAGCAGCTTAGGGGAGAACACTGAAGCTTTCTTT.

The chain employs TRBV5-1 and TRBJ2-2; D not resolved. V lost 2 bases to trimming and J lost 2 bases, with 10 bases between them. The CDR3 loop spans 15 amino acids. Germline-derived CDR1 and CDR2 are SGHRS and YFSETQ. In DNA form, the CDR3 reads TGCGCCAGCAGCTTCTTAGGGATAAACACCGGGGAGCTGTTTTTT. Amino acid sequence: CASSFLGINTGELFF.

The V and J genes are TRBV10-3 and TRBJ2-7; D gene ambiguous. Trimming cost V 4 bases and J 0 bases, with 13 bases left between them. CDR1 is ENHRY and CDR2 is SYGVKD in the germline V gene. The CDR3 runs 15 residues. CDR3 nucleotides: TGTGCCATCAGTGCGACGACGGTGGGCTCCTACGAGCAGTACTTC. It is translated as CAISATTVGSYEQYF.

The count of this clone is one. The rearrangement links TRBV5-1 to TRBJ1-2; a weak D match, TRBD1 (6 bases). This CDR3 region has 15 residues. The germline V gene encodes CDR1 SGHRS and CDR2 YFSETQ. Trimming stripped 6 bases from V and 8 bases from J, with 23 bases between. The CDR3 sequence is CASKDTLATQGGYTF. DNA of the CDR3: TGCGCCAGCAAGGACACCCTCGCGACTCAGGGGGGCTACACCTTC. The variable domain in full, completed from reference TRBV5-1 and TRBJ1-2, reads KAGVTQTPRYLIKTRGQQVTLSCSPISGHRSVSWYQQTPGQGLQFLFEYFSETQRNKGNFPGRFSGRQFSNSRSEMNVSTLELGDSALYLCASKDTLATQGGYTFGSGTRLTVV.

V is TRBV18 and J is TRBJ1-5; D remains ambiguous. Germline-derived CDR1 and CDR2 are KGHSH and LQKENI. Trimming stripped 6 bases from V and 5 bases from J, with 11 bases between. The CDR3 covers 13 residues. CDR3 in amino acids: CASSVQSDQPQHF. CDR3 sequence (DNA): TGTGCCAGCTCCGTCCAGTCGGATCAGCCCCAGCATTTT.

This rearrangement joins TRBV28 to TRBJ2-1, with TRBD2 matching over 7 bases. The CDR3 contains 15 residues. The germline V gene encodes CDR1 MDHEN and CDR2 SYDVKM. V was clipped by 6 bases and J by 0 bases; unmatched bases: 5. The CDR3: CASRSRGSSYNEQFF. CDR3 coding DNA: TGTGCCAGCAGGTCACGCGGGAGCTCCTACAATGAGCAGTTCTTC.

The V and J genes are TRBV19 and TRBJ1-5; 12 nucleotides match TRBD1. J was trimmed by 6 bases and V by 3 bases; bases with no gene match: 6. This CDR3 comprises 16 residues. Germline V gene data show CDR1 as LNHDA and CDR2 as SQIVND (reference sequence). The CDR3 DNA reads TGTGCCAGTAGTATGGGGGACAGGGGGCGGGGTCAGCCCCAGCATTTT. Translation: CASSMGDRGRGQPQHF.

This chain uses TRBV11-3 with TRBJ2-5; D is possibly TRBD1 (6 bases). V gave up 3 bases and J gave up 2 bases, with 13 bases separating them. Germline CDR1 SGHNT, CDR2 YENEEA. CDR3 size: 15 residues. CDR3 DNA: TGTGCCAGCAGCTTTCGACAGGCCCTTCAAGAGACCCAGTACTTC. Its protein is CASSFRQALQETQYF.

This clone was picked up one time. The CDR3 is CASSQGRRHGYTF. CDR3 in DNA: TGTGCCAGCAGCCAAGGCAGGCGGCATGGCTACACCTTC. The chain couples TRBV3-1 (or the pseudogene TRBV3-2) to TRBJ1-2; D remains unclear. This CDR3 has 13 amino acids. In germline, CDR1 is LGHDT, CDR2 YNNKEL (reference sequence). The V end was cut by 1 base, the J end by 6 bases, with 9 bases between.

The rearrangement uses TRBV14 and TRBJ2-1; D is possibly TRBD2 (7 bases). The CDR3 is made up of 16 amino acids. Trimming left V 6 bases short and J 9 bases short, with 24 bases between. Germline CDR1 is SGHDN and CDR2 is FVKESK. CDR3 loop: CASRAKPGGSFSEQFF. The CDR3 DNA reads TGTGCCAGCAGAGCCAAGCCGGGGGGCAGTTTCTCTGAGCAGTTCTTC.

CDR3 DNA sequence: TGTGCCAGCAGTTTAAGCAATAACTATGGCTACACCTTC. It specifies CASSLSNNYGYTF. This rearrangement joins TRBV27 to TRBJ1-2; D not resolved. V lost 2 bases to trimming and J lost 1 base, with 5 bases between them. This CDR3 has 13 residues. Germline CDR1 is MNHEY and CDR2 is SMNVEV (reference sequence).

The rearrangement links TRBV30 to TRBJ2-3; possibly TRBD1 or TRBD2 for D (6 bases each). CDR3 length: 15 amino acids. Trimming cost V 3 bases and J 3 bases, with 16 bases left between them. The V gene's germline CDR1 is GTSNPN and CDR2 SVGIG (reference sequence). DNA for the CDR3: TGTGCCTGGAGGAGGGGGGCAGGGTCTACAGATACGCAGTATTTT. The encoded protein is CAWRRGAGSTDTQYF. Complete variable domain (other parts from reference TRBV30 and TRBJ2-3): SQTIHQWPATLVQPVGSPLSLECTVEGTSNPNLYWYRQAAGRGLQLLFYSVGIGQISSEVPQNLSASRPQDRQFILSSKKLLLSDSGFYLCAWRRGAGSTDTQYFGPGTRLTVL.

The J gene is TRBJ1-2, the V gene TRBV19; possibly TRBD1 for D (5 bases). The CDR3 length is 13 residues. Per the germline V gene, CDR1 is LNHDA and CDR2 is SQIVND (reference sequence). Between the trimmed V and J ends, which lost 11 bases and 7 bases, there was a span of 20 bases. The CDR3 DNA is TGTGCCGCCCTGAGGGCAGGGACGGGTGGCTACACCTTC. Its protein is CAALRAGTGGYTF.

The V and J genes are TRBV3-1 (or the pseudogene TRBV3-2) and TRBJ1-4, with 8 bases lining up with TRBD1. This CDR3 spans 14 amino acids. Germline V gene lookup returns CDR1 LGHDT and CDR2 YNNKEL (reference sequence). Trimming at V came to 4 bases and at J to 8 bases, leaving 6 bases not matched to a gene. The CDR3 spells CASSPTGVKEKLFF. In nucleotides, the CDR3 is TGTGCCAGCAGCCCGACAGGGGTAAAAGAAAAACTGTTTTTT.

The chain joins TRBV19 to TRBJ2-1, with TRBD2 matching 9 bases. The CDR3 sequence is 15 residues long. After removal of 3 bases from V and 5 bases from J, the junction contained 5 bases not matched to a gene. Germline loops: CDR1 LNHDA, CDR2 SQIVND (reference sequence). In DNA form, the CDR3 reads TGTGCCAGTAGTATCTCTCTAGCGGGGAACAATGAGCAGTTCTTC. Translated, it gives CASSISLAGNNEQFF.